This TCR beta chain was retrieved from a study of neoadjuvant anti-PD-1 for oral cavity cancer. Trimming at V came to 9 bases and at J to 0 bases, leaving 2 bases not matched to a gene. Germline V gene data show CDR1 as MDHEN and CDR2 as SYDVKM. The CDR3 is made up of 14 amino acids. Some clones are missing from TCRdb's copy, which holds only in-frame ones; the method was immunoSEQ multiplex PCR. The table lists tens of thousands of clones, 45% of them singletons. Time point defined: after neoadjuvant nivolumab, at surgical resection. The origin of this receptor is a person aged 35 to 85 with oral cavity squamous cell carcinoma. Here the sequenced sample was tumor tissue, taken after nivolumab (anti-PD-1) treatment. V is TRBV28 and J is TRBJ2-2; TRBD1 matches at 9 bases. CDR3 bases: TGTGCCAGTAGGACAGGGGCGAACACCGGGGAGCTGTTTTTT. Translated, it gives CASRTGANTGELFF. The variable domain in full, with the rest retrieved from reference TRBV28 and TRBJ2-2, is DVKVTQSSRYLVKRTGEKVFLECVQDMDHENMFWYRQDPGLGLRLIYFSYDVKMKEKGDIPEGYSVSREKKERFSLILESASTNQTSMYLCASRTGANTGELFFGEGSRLTVL.